This TCR beta chain originates from a study of radiotherapy plus CTLA-4 blockade in lung cancer. Sequenced by immunoSEQ multiplex PCR; TCRdb stores in-frame clones only, minus some. The sample has roughly 80,000 clones; 74% are singletons. Germline-derived CDR1 and CDR2 are LGHNT and FRNRAP. Trimming pared 5 bases from V and 2 bases from J, leaving 12 bases between. The CDR3 is made up of 14 amino acids. The chain uses TRBV12-5 and TRBJ1-1; no reliable D call. Sequenced material: peripheral blood, taken from a patient treated with radiotherapy plus ipilimumab. This TCR derives from a human donor with non-small cell lung cancer whose response to radiotherapy plus ipilimumab could not be evaluated. In nucleotides, the CDR3 is TGTGCTAGTGGTCCACGCGGGAACAACACTGAAGCTTTCTTT. Encoded protein: CASGPRGNNTEAFF. Together with reference TRBV12-5 and TRBJ1-1, the CDR3 gives the full variable domain: DARVTQTPRHKVTEMGQEVTMRCQPILGHNTVFWYRQTMMQGLELLAYFRNRAPLDDSGMPKDRFSAEMPDATLATLKIQPSEPRDSAVYFCASGPRGNNTEAFFGQGTRLTVV.